This paragraph covers one TCR beta chain sequence. The sample is drawn from a study of blood T cells in healthy people across ages. This CDR3 is 15 amino acids long. Germline trimming cut 8 bases from V and 1 base from J; bases unmatched to any gene: 7. Germline V CDR1 and CDR2: MNHNY, SVGAGI (reference sequence). Through a sample-barcoded 5' primer and a J-beta primer mix, a second PCR was run for about 7 to 12 cycles. One entry per CDR3 protein results from TCRdb running MiXCR on the 5' RACE reads. The table lists 1.2 million to 1.5 million distinct CDR3 sequences, 55% to 75% of them singletons. Specimen: blood. This chain connects TRBV6-6 to TRBJ2-1, with TRBD2 matching 8 bases. This receptor was obtained from a man younger than 30 in good health. Written as DNA, the CDR3 is TGTGCCAGCCCCCCCCCGGGGGGGTCCTACAATGAGCAGTTCTTC. Translating it yields CASPPPGGSYNEQFF.